The source of this T cell receptor (beta chain) is a study of T cells after yellow fever vaccination. Study observations and caveats: Though weaker, the secondary response peaked faster, on day 5 versus 15. Clones that expanded after primary vaccination mostly reappeared after the booster (nearly 98% CD4, approximately 87% CD8).

Template switching with 5'RACE generated the TCR cDNA and added a universal primer site and UMIs. TCRdb fed the 5' RACE reads into MiXCR, producing one record per CDR3 protein. The table lists 120,000 or so distinct CDR3 sequences, more than 5.5% of them singletons. This clonotype occurred a few times. Its cognate antigen is unknown. The source of this sequence is a man between 18 and 29 years old who received the YFV17D yellow fever vaccine. The sample in question was CD4+ T cells sorted from PBMCs, obtained roughly 47 days after the first yellow fever vaccination.

CDR3 residues: CATSDRSGLKTGGGTDTQYF. As DNA, the CDR3 is TGTGCCACCAGTGATCGATCAGGCCTCAAGACAGGGGGCGGCACAGATACGCAGTATTTT. The chain employs TRBV24-1 and TRBJ2-3; 10 positions agree with TRBD1. Germline V CDR1 and CDR2: KGHDR, SFDVKD. The CDR3 is made up of 20 amino acids. The V and J ends lost 3 bases and 1 base, in that order; junction bases with no gene match: 15.